Presented here are 15 T cell receptor beta chains from one specimen sequenced in a study of blood T cell repertoires in COVID-19. Assay: immunoSEQ multiplex PCR; the TCRdb copy retains only in-frame clones and omits some. This table holds 120,000 to 150,000 clones, 76% found once. The sequenced material came from peripheral blood. These receptors originate from a man aged 55 to 70 with acute or convalescent COVID-19.

V usage is TRBV4-1 and J usage is TRBJ2-4; 12 bases line up with TRBD1. Trimming took 2 bases from V and 3 from J; bases not matched to a gene: 5. Germline loops: CDR1 MGHRA, CDR2 YSYEKL. The CDR3 sequence is 17 residues long. CDR3 amino acids: CASSQMGTGGYKNIQYF. CDR3 nucleotide sequence: TGCGCCAGCAGCCAAATGGGGACAGGGGGCTACAAAAACATTCAGTACTTC.

The CDR3: CASSPSGQGARETQYF. In nucleotides, the CDR3 is TGTGCCAGCAGCCCATCTGGACAGGGGGCGCGGGAGACCCAGTACTTC. This chain connects TRBV28 to TRBJ2-5; 11 nucleotides line up with TRBD1. The junction had 11 bases not matched to a gene; V was cut back by 6 bases and J by 5 bases. This CDR3 has 16 amino acids. Germline V gives CDR1 MDHEN, CDR2 SYDVKM.

This sequence joins TRBV2 and TRBJ2-2; weak D call: TRBD2 (6 bases). CDR1 and CDR2 (germline): SNHLY, FYNNEI. Trimming removed 7 bases from V and 5 bases from J, with 11 bases in between. CDR3 length: 13 amino acids. The CDR3 DNA sequence: TGTGCCAGCACCGACGGACTAACCGGGGAGCTGTTTTTT. This gives the protein CASTDGLTGELFF. The whole variable domain, filled in from reference TRBV2 and TRBJ2-2, reads EPEVTQTPSHQVTQMGQEVILRCVPISNHLYFYWYRQILGQKVEFLVSFYNNEISEKSEIFDDQFSVERPDGSNFTLKIRSTKLEDSAMYFCASTDGLTGELFFGEGSRLTVL.

The genes are TRBV28 and TRBJ1-5; the match to TRBD1 covers 7 bases. From germline, CDR1 is MDHEN and CDR2 SYDVKM. The CDR3 contains 14 residues. V shed 6 bases, J shed 6 bases, and the junction held 8 bases outside the gene matches. CDR3: CASRLQGWGQPQHF. CDR3 bases: TGTGCCAGCAGACTACAGGGGTGGGGTCAGCCCCAGCATTTT. Supplemented by reference TRBV28 and TRBJ1-5, the full variable domain reads DVKVTQSSRYLVKRTGEKVFLECVQDMDHENMFWYRQDPGLGLRLIYFSYDVKMKEKGDIPEGYSVSREKKERFSLILESASTNQTSMYLCASRLQGWGQPQHFGDGTRLSIL.

V gene TRBV7-8 combines with J gene TRBJ1-3, with a weak D call TRBD1 (6 bases). This CDR3 contains 16 residues. Germline CDR1 is SGHVS and CDR2 is FQNEAQ. The ends were cut back, 5 bases at V and 4 bases at J, with 18 bases in the middle. The chain's CDR3 is CASSPYVQGSGNTIYF. The CDR3 region has the DNA TGTGCCAGCAGCCCCTACGTACAGGGTTCCGGAAACACCATATATTTT.

V and J are TRBV11-2 and TRBJ1-6; TRBD1 matches 9 bases. The CDR3 is 15 amino acids. Unmatched junction bases numbered 8, after V lost 5 bases and J lost 9 bases. CDR1 SGHAT and CDR2 FQNNGV come from the germline V gene. The CDR3, as DNA: TGTGCCAGCAGCCCGCTGGGACAGGGCATTTCACCCCTCCACTTT. Its translation is CASSPLGQGISPLHF.

The CDR3 sequence: CASRPSTSSYNEQFF. The DNA of the CDR3 is TGTGCCAGCCGCCCGTCTACGAGCTCCTACAATGAGCAGTTCTTC. The chain is built from TRBV4-2 and TRBJ2-1; no reliable D call. Germline V CDR1 and CDR2: LGHNA, YNFKEQ. V lost 8 bases and J 0 bases, leaving 14 bases between the germline ends. This CDR3 is 15 amino acids long.

This rearrangement joins TRBV10-2 to TRBJ2-3; no firm D call. Trimming cost V 9 bases and J 9 bases, with 19 bases left between them. The CDR3 totals 13 residues. Germline V gene sequence: CDR1 WSHSY, CDR2 SAAADI. Here the CDR3 DNA reads TGCGCCAGTCGACTCACCCCAATGTCCACGCAGTATTTT. This sequence encodes CASRLTPMSTQYF.

This clone was seen a single time. V usage is TRBV5-1 and J usage is TRBJ2-2; tentative D call: TRBD2 (6 bases). The CDR3 is 15 residues long. The germline V gene has CDR1 SGHRS and CDR2 YFSETQ. Deletions cut 1 base from V and 4 bases from J, with 11 bases between. This CDR3 is CASSLPGGRTGELFF. As DNA, the CDR3 is TGCGCCAGCAGCTTGCCCGGGGGTCGCACCGGGGAGCTGTTTTTT.

The chain recombines TRBV9 with TRBJ2-7, with 8 positions matching TRBD2. This CDR3 is built from 14 residues. V lost 2 bases to trimming and J lost 6 bases; unmatched junction nucleotides: 7. CDR1 and CDR2 (germline): SGDLS, YYNGEE. The CDR3 DNA reads as TGTGCCAGCAGCGTGGGAGCGGGAGCGGGCGAGCAGTACTTC. The encoded protein is CASSVGAGAGEQYF.

This clone was seen more than once but under ten times. This chain uses TRBV7-9 with TRBJ2-5, with 8 bases aligning to TRBD2. This CDR3 has 15 residues. After removal of 5 bases from V and 1 base from J, the junction contained 6 bases not matched to a gene. CDR1 and CDR2 (germline): SEHNR, FQNEAQ (reference sequence). The CDR3 nucleotides are TGTGCCAGCAGCCCGGGGGGGGGCATCCAAGAGACCCAGTACTTC. Its protein product is CASSPGGGIQETQYF.

V gene TRBV15 combines with J gene TRBJ2-7, with D tentatively TRBD2 (6 bases). V was shortened by 0 bases and J by 7 bases, with 13 bases between the two germline ends. CDR1 and CDR2 (germline): LNHNV, YYDKDF (reference sequence). The CDR3 spans 14 residues. DNA of the CDR3: TGTGCCACCAGCAGAGATCTCGGGACTTCAGAGCAGTACTTC. It is translated as CATSRDLGTSEQYF.

The chain combines TRBV21-1 with TRBJ1-5; TRBD1, the table's D call, lacks a check against the DNA. TRBV21-1 corresponds to a pseudogene. The CDR3 has 22 residues. The CDR3 spells CASSKARGQGKRSLSFNQPQHF. The CDR3 bases are TGTGCCAGCAGCAAAGCAAGGGGACAGGGAAAGCGGTCCTTAAGTTTCAATCAGCCCCAGCATTTT.

The chain has TRBV28 and TRBJ2-7; the match to TRBD2 covers 10 bases. The CDR3 contains 13 residues. Germline-derived CDR1 and CDR2 are MDHEN and SYDVKM. The junction had 5 bases not matched to a gene; V was cut back by 8 bases and J by 4 bases. The CDR3 loop is CASQLAGEYEQYF. The CDR3 DNA reads as TGTGCCAGCCAGCTAGCGGGAGAATACGAGCAGTACTTC.

The chain carries TRBV14 and TRBJ1-1, with D hard to call. CDR1 is SGHDN, CDR2 FVKESK, per germline. CDR3 size: 14 residues. Trimming cost V 0 bases and J 2 bases, with 7 bases left between them. CDR3 loop: CASSQEARNTEAFF. The CDR3 bases are TGTGCCAGCAGCCAAGAGGCCCGAAACACTGAAGCTTTCTTT.